The 14 T cell receptor beta chains given below trace back to one sample, sequenced in a study of OX40 agonist ivuxolimab in advanced cancers. This table comes from immunoSEQ multiplex PCR, and its TCRdb copy is limited to in-frame clones, with some not included. In the table there are 40,000 to 50,000 clones, about 89% of which are singletons. Sequencing used CD4+ or CD8+ T cells sorted from blood, obtained in a trial of the OX40 agonist ivuxolimab. Source of these receptors: an adult with an advanced solid tumor such as melanoma, head and neck, liver or kidney cancer.

The chain combines TRBV6-5 with TRBJ1-1; 7 nucleotides agree with TRBD1. The CDR3 spans 11 residues. The V gene's germline CDR1 is MNHEY and CDR2 SVGAGI. After removal of 6 bases from V and 9 bases from J, the junction contained 4 bases not matched to a gene. The CDR3 region has the DNA TGTGCCAGCAGGACAGGGATCAAAGCTTTCTTT. As protein: CASRTGIKAFF.

This rearrangement joins TRBV29-1 to TRBJ2-7; 9 bases agree with TRBD1. The CDR3 sequence is 13 residues long. Germline trimming cut 7 bases from V and 5 bases from J; bases unmatched to any gene: 9. CDR1 and CDR2 from the germline V gene are SQVTM and ANQGSEA. CDR3 sequence reads: CSAWGGTGNEQYF. For the CDR3, the DNA is TGCAGCGCTTGGGGGGGGACAGGGAACGAGCAGTACTTC.

The chain links TRBV9 to TRBJ2-3, with D tentatively TRBD1 or TRBD2 (6 bases each). CDR1 and CDR2 from the germline V gene are SGDLS and YYNGEE. The CDR3 has 14 amino acids. The germline V and J ends were trimmed by 0 bases and 7 bases, with 12 bases remaining between them. The CDR3 spells CASSVDGGRNTQYF. CDR3 nucleotides: TGTGCCAGCAGCGTAGATGGGGGGCGAAATACGCAGTATTTT. Filled out from reference TRBV9 and TRBJ2-3, the complete variable domain reads DSGVTQTPKHLITATGQRVTLRCSPRSGDLSVYWYQQSLDQGLQFLIQYYNGEERAKGNILERFSAQQFPDLHSELNLSSLELGDSALYFCASSVDGGRNTQYFGPGTRLTVL.

The chain links TRBV9 to TRBJ2-7; D unclear. From germline, CDR1 is SGDLS and CDR2 YYNGEE. The germline V and J ends were trimmed by 2 bases and 5 bases, with 14 bases remaining between them. This CDR3 comprises 14 residues. The CDR3 region has the DNA TGTGCCAGCAGCGTCCGAGGATCAGGTGACGAGCAGTACTTC. Translating gives CASSVRGSGDEQYF. Full variable domain (rest looked up from reference TRBV9 and TRBJ2-7): DSGVTQTPKHLITATGQRVTLRCSPRSGDLSVYWYQQSLDQGLQFLIQYYNGEERAKGNILERFSAQQFPDLHSELNLSSLELGDSALYFCASSVRGSGDEQYFGPGTRLTVT.

The genes are TRBV6-5 and TRBJ2-7; 12 bases fit TRBD2. In germline, CDR1 is MNHEY, CDR2 SVGAGI. The CDR3 spans 16 residues. Trimming at V came to 0 bases and at J to 3 bases, leaving 3 bases not matched to a gene. CDR3 nucleotide sequence: TGTGCCAGCAGTTACTCAAGGACTAGCGGGGACTACGAGCAGTACTTC. It specifies CASSYSRTSGDYEQYF.

The chain uses TRBV27 and TRBJ2-5; D unclear. The CDR3 runs 15 residues. Germline lookup yields CDR1 MNHEY and CDR2 SMNVEV (reference sequence). Deletions cut 6 bases from V and 11 bases from J, with 25 bases between. CDR3 in amino acids: CASSRLQTGVDPQYF. In DNA, the CDR3 is TGTGCCAGCAGCCGTCTTCAAACTGGGGTTGACCCTCAGTACTTC.

The J gene is TRBJ1-1, the V gene TRBV28; 7 nucleotides match TRBD1. CDR3 length: 15 residues. Germline loops: CDR1 MDHEN, CDR2 SYDVKM. Trimming cost V 5 bases and J 1 base; bases outside gene matches: 7. CDR3 protein: CASSLRQGWNTEAFF. CDR3 bases: TGTGCCAGCAGTCTAAGACAGGGCTGGAACACTGAAGCTTTCTTT. Based on the CDR3 plus reference TRBV28 and TRBJ1-1, the full variable domain is DVKVTQSSRYLVKRTGEKVFLECVQDMDHENMFWYRQDPGLGLRLIYFSYDVKMKEKGDIPEGYSVSREKKERFSLILESASTNQTSMYLCASSLRQGWNTEAFFGQGTRLTVV.

This sequence joins TRBV7-8 and TRBJ2-7; 8 bases are shared with TRBD1. Trimming took 2 bases from V and 3 from J; bases not matched to a gene: 3. CDR1 is SGHVS and CDR2 is FQNEAQ in the germline V gene. This CDR3 has 14 amino acids. The CDR3 spells CASSLSGQGYEQYF. The CDR3 DNA is TGTGCCAGCAGCTTATCTGGACAGGGCTACGAGCAGTACTTC.

The chain combines TRBV14 with TRBJ1-3; no clear D gene. The CDR3 runs to 15 residues. CDR1 is SGHDN and CDR2 is FVKESK in the germline V gene. Trimming took off 0 bases at V and 2 bases at J, with 8 bases between the two ends. CDR3 amino acids: CASSQEADAGNTIYF. The CDR3 DNA is TGTGCCAGCAGCCAAGAGGCGGATGCTGGAAACACCATATATTTT.

V gene TRBV7-9 combines with J gene TRBJ2-5; D gene unclear. The J call may be in error: the DNA end matches TRBJ2-7 better. In germline, CDR1 is SEHNR, CDR2 FQNEAQ (reference sequence). This CDR3 has 16 residues. The CDR3 nucleotides are TGTGCCAGCAGCTTAGACCCCCGCGACGGTGGGGACGAGCAGTACTTC. Translating gives CASSLDPRDGGDEQYF.

The chain employs TRBV10-3 and TRBJ2-3; TRBD2 aligns across 15 bases. The CDR3 length is 18 residues. Losses at the gene ends were 2 bases for V and 1 base for J; bases not matched to a gene: 4. The germline CDR1 and CDR2 sequences are ENHRY and SYGVKD. As DNA, the CDR3 is TGTGCCATCAGTGAGGGACTAGCGGGGGGGCGAGGCACAGATACGCAGTATTTT. Amino acids: CAISEGLAGGRGTDTQYF.

The chain is built from TRBV15 and TRBJ2-5, with 9 bases that match TRBD1. With V trimmed by 3 bases and J by 4 bases, 15 bases remained unmatched. The CDR3 sequence is 18 residues long. CDR1 and CDR2 (germline): LNHNV, YYDKDF (reference sequence). In DNA, the CDR3 is TGTGCCACCAGCAGTCCCGATACAGGGGGCAATTGGCGAGAGACCCAGTACTTC. It codes for CATSSPDTGGNWRETQYF.

The chain has TRBV7-9 and TRBJ1-2; no clear D gene. This CDR3 contains 15 residues. Trimming left V 5 bases short and J 7 bases short, with 20 bases between. Germline assignment: CDR1 SEHNR and CDR2 FQNEAQ (reference sequence). This chain's CDR3 is CASSPPPGRYVGYTF. CDR3 DNA sequence: TGTGCCAGCAGCCCCCCCCCAGGTCGGTATGTTGGCTACACCTTC.

This rearrangement joins TRBV28 to TRBJ2-7; 9 positions agree with TRBD1. The V and J ends lost 4 bases and 4 bases, in that order; junction bases with no gene match: 5. The CDR3 sequence is 14 residues long. Germline-derived CDR1 and CDR2 are MDHEN and SYDVKM. The CDR3 DNA reads as TGTGCCAGCAGTTCGTTGGACAGGGGATACGAGCAGTACTTC. Amino acid sequence: CASSSLDRGYEQYF. The full variable domain, rest sourced from reference TRBV28 and TRBJ2-7, is DVKVTQSSRYLVKRTGEKVFLECVQDMDHENMFWYRQDPGLGLRLIYFSYDVKMKEKGDIPEGYSVSREKKERFSLILESASTNQTSMYLCASSSLDRGYEQYFGPGTRLTVT.